The entry below describes one T cell receptor beta chain. Primers included in the PCR were 60 Vbeta and 13 Jbeta primers. TCRdb's copy holds only in-frame clones and misses some; the assay was immunoSEQ multiplex PCR. Counted here are about 110,000 clones, more than 65% occurring once; the ten biggest clones make up roughly 6%. These data come from a study of cytomegalovirus exposure and HLA in healthy donors. The clonotype comes from a woman in her fifties or sixties in good health and CMV-seropositive. The material sequenced was PBMCs.

CDR3 sequence: CSGSRASGGDTEAFF. CDR3 DNA: TGCAGCGGATCTAGGGCGTCAGGGGGCGACACTGAAGCTTTCTTT. J is TRBJ1-1 and V is TRBV29-1; TRBD1 matches at 8 bases. The germline V gene has CDR1 SQVTM and CDR2 ANQGSEA. CDR3 length equals 15 residues. Trimming removed 7 bases from V and 3 bases from J; junction bases left unmatched: 13.